The sequence of this T cell receptor beta chain was determined in a study of cytomegalovirus exposure and HLA in healthy donors. The PCR made use of 60 Vbeta and 13 Jbeta primers. Method: immunoSEQ multiplex PCR; TCRdb's copy keeps in-frame clones and lacks some. The data show tens of thousands of clones, and the top ten clones hold approximately 3.9%. Points from the study as a whole: Presence/absence analyses took donor sequencing depth as roughly uniform.

Concerning this clone itself: Its cognate antigen is unknown.

Sequencing was performed on PBMCs. The clonotype originates from a female donor in good health and CMV-seropositive.

This CDR3 reads CSVEDRGGGLMNEQFF. CDR3 nucleotides: TGCAGCGTTGAAGATCGGGGCGGGGGGCTTATGAATGAGCAGTTCTTC. The genes are TRBV29-1 and TRBJ2-1, with 8 bases that match TRBD2. The length of the CDR3 is 16 residues. V lost 0 bases to trimming and J lost 7 bases; unmatched junction nucleotides: 11. The germline CDR1 and CDR2 sequences are SQVTM and ANQGSEA.